This TCR beta chain was sequenced during a study of blood T cell repertoires in COVID-19. Whole-study context: Some COVID-19 samples were acute and others convalescent; all came from the United States, Italy and Spain. T cells, B-cell-depleted T cells, or PBMCs provided the cDNA or gDNA that served as material.

The method was immunoSEQ multiplex PCR; TCRdb's version includes in-frame clones alone and lacks a portion of them. The sample has about 480,000 clones; 88% are singletons. The CDR3 loop spans 14 amino acids. The V end lost 5 bases, the J end lost 0 bases, and 11 bases lay between the germline ends. Germline CDR1 and CDR2: SQVTM and ANQGSEA. Which cohort a participant joined came from the clinical history participants gave. The rearrangement links TRBV29-1 to TRBJ2-4, with D unresolved. The receptor's source is a woman in her sixties or seventies who had recovered from COVID-19. Specimen: PBMCs or T cells enriched from blood (not recorded which). In nucleotides, the CDR3 is TGCAGCGTTCGTACCAGTGGAGCCAAAAACATTCAGTACTTC. Its protein is CSVRTSGAKNIQYF.